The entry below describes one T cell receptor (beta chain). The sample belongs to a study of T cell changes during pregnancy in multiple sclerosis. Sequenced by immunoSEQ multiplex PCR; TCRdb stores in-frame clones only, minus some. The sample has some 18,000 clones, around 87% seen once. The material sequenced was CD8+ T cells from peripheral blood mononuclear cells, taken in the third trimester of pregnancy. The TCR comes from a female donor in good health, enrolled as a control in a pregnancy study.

The CDR3 here is CASSEVGGGTGADTQYF. The CDR3 DNA follows: TGTGCCAGCAGTGAAGTGGGAGGGGGTACCGGGGCAGATACGCAGTATTTT. The rearrangement joins TRBV6-1 to TRBJ2-3; tentatively, D is TRBD2 (7 bases). V lost 1 base to trimming and J lost 4 bases, with 18 bases between them. The CDR3 loop spans 17 amino acids. Germline-derived CDR1 and CDR2 are MNHNS and SASEGT.